This T cell receptor beta chain is drawn from a study of blood T cell repertoires in COVID-19. Whole-study context: Samples of COVID-19 (acute and convalescent) were obtained from the United States, Italy and Spain.

This clone was detected once. One Seattle source followed patients from active infection through their disease course. Here immunoSEQ multiplex PCR was the method, and the copy in TCRdb shows in-frame clones only, minus some. This table has around 300,000 clones, 90% appearing once. The CDR3 is made up of 15 amino acids. J was trimmed by 6 bases and V by 1 base; bases with no gene match: 7. The V gene's germline CDR1 is WSHSY and CDR2 SAAADI. The chain uses TRBV10-2 and TRBJ1-2, with 8 bases that match TRBD1. The sequence was obtained from a woman aged 25 to 39 with COVID-19, enrolled during active disease. Sequencing was done on a sample of peripheral blood. This CDR3 reads CASSEFATGGDGYTF. The CDR3 region has the DNA TGCGCCAGCAGTGAGTTTGCCACAGGGGGAGATGGCTACACCTTC.